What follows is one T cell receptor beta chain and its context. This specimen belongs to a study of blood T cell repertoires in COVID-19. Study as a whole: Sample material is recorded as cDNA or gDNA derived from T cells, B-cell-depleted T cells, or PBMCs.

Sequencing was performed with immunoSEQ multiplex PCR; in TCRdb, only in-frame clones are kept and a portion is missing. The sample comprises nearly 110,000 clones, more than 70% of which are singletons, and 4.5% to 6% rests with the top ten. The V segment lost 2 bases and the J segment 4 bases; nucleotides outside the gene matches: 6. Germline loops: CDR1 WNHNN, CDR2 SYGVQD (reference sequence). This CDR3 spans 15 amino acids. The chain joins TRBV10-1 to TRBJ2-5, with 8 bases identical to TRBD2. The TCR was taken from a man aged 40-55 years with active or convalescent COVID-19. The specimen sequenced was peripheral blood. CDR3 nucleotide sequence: TGCGCCAGCAGTGAGGGATTAGCGGGACGAGAGACCCAGTACTTC. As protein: CASSEGLAGRETQYF.